The present TCR beta chain was sequenced within a study of T-cell memory formation after mild COVID-19. Study conclusions and caveats: Contracting clones from day 15 to 85 had balanced CD4/CD8; later expanders favoured CD4+.

One entry per CDR3 protein, called by TCRdb with MiXCR from the 5' RACE reads. In the table there are roughly 310,000 distinct CDR3 sequences, less than 20% of which are singletons. V was pared by 0 bases and J by 6 bases, with 10 bases of the junction left unmatched. The germline V gene encodes CDR1 SQVTM and CDR2 ANQGSEA. CDR3 size: 15 residues. Worth noting for this clonotype: Its target is not known.

The source material was PBMCs or a T cell subset sorted from them (not recorded which). V is TRBV29-1 and J is TRBJ1-1, with 7 positions matching TRBD1. This TCR came from a man in his late teens or twenties who had mild COVID-19 (a few samples of this study predate the infection). Cell type and time point are not known. The CDR3 DNA follows: TGCAGCGTTGAAGATCTTGCCAGGGGGGTGGCTGAAGCTTTCTTT. Encoded protein: CSVEDLARGVAEAFF.